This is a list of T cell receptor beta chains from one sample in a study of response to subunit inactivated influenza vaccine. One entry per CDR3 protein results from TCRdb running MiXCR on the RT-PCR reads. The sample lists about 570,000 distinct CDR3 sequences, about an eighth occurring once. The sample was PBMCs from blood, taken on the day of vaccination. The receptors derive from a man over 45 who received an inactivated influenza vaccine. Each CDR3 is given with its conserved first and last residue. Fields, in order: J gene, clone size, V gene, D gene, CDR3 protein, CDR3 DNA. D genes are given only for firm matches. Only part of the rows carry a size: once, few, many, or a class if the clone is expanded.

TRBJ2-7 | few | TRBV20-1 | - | CSARGPSSYEQYF | TGCAGTGCTAGAGGGCCTAGCTCCTACGAGCAGTACTTC
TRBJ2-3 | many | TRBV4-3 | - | CASSPGSLPDTQYF | TGCGCCAGCAGCCCGGGGTCCCTCCCAGATACGCAGTATTTT
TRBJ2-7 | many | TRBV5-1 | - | CASSLGQGNEQYF | TGCGCCAGCAGCTTGGGGCAGGGCAACGAGCAGTACTTC
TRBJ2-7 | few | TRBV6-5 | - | CASSYSSPGHLASYEQYF | TGTGCCAGCAGTTACTCTAGTCCCGGACACCTAGCCTCCTACGAGCAGTACTTC
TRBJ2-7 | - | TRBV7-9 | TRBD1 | CASSLETGAYEQYF | TGTGCCAGCAGCTTAGAGACAGGGGCCTACGAGCAGTACTTC
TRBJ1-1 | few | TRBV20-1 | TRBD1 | CSARDQDRDLYTEAFF | TGCAGTGCTAGAGACCAGGACAGGGATTTATACACTGAAGCTTTCTTT
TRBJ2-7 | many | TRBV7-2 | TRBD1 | CASSLAQGIAYEQYF | TGTGCCAGCAGCTTAGCACAGGGGATCGCGTACGAGCAGTACTTC
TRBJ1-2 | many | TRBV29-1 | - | CSVGMGRSYGYTF | TGCAGCGTTGGGATGGGGCGAAGCTATGGCTACACCTTC
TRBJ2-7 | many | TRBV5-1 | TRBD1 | CASSFTQGAVYEQYF | TGCGCCAGCAGCTTCACACAGGGGGCAGTTTACGAGCAGTACTTC
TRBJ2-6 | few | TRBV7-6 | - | CASSLRNTGANVLTF | TGTGCCAGCAGCTTAAGGAATACTGGGGCCAACGTCCTGACTTTC
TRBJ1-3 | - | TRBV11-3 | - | CASSLGGTSGYTIYF | TGTGCCAGCAGCTTAGGGGGGACCTCTGGATACACCATATATTTT
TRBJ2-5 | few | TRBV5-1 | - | CASKARVQETQYF | TGCGCCAGCAAAGCGAGAGTTCAAGAGACCCAGTACTTC
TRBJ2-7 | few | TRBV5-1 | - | CASSWRGFEQYF | TGCGCCAGCAGCTGGAGAGGGTTCGAGCAGTACTTC
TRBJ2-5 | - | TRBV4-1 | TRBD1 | CASSQAPTGGLETQYF | TGCGCCAGCAGCCAAGCCCCGACAGGGGGTTTGGAGACCCAGTACTTC
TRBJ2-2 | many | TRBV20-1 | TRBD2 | CSAVAGGAAGELFF | TGCAGTGCGGTGGCGGGAGGGGCGGCCGGGGAGCTGTTTTTT
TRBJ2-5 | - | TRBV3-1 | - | CASSQDLGTGKETQYF | TGTGCCAGCAGCCAAGACCTGGGAACGGGAAAAGAGACCCAGTACTTC
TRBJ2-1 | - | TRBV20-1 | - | CSATPMSGPYNEQIF | TGCAGTGCCACTCCGATGAGCGGACCCTACAATGAGCAGATCTTC
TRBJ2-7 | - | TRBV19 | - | CASSIVSLNSWQANYEQYF | TGTGCCAGTAGTATAGTCTCACTAAATTCCTGGCAGGCGAACTACGAGCAGTACTTC
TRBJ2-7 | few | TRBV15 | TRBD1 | CATSRDRDRVYEQYF | TGTGCCACCAGCAGAGACCGGGACAGGGTCTACGAGCAGTACTTC
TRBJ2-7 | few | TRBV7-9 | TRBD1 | CASSSQGQDNSYEQYF | TGTGCCAGCAGCTCCCAGGGACAGGATAACAGCTACGAGCAGTACTTC
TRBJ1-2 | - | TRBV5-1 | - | CASSLGGGSGYTF | TGCGCCAGCAGCTTGGGAGGGGGAAGTGGCTACACCTTC
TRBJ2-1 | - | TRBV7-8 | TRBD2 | CASSPRLAGGRQQFF | TGTGCCAGCAGCCCCCGACTAGCGGGAGGGCGTCAGCAGTTCTTC
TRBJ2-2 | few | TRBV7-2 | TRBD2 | CASSSATAGVHGELFF | TGTGCCAGCAGCTCCGCAACGGCGGGGGTACACGGGGAGCTGTTTTTT
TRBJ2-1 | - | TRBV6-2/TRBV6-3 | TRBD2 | CASSSQLAGSYNEQFF | TGTGCCAGCAGTTCTCAACTAGCGGGGAGCTACAATGAGCAGTTCTTC
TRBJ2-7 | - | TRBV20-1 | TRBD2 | CARPGTSDSYEQYF | TGCGCGAGGCCTGGGACTAGCGATTCCTACGAGCAGTACTTC
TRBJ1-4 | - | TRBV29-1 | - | CSGQEVGKEKLFF | TGCAGCGGACAGGAGGTTGGGAAAGAAAAACTGTTTTTT
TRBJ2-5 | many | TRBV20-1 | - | CSARMLGGTKEETQYF | TGCAGTGCTAGAATGTTGGGCGGGACCAAGGAAGAGACCCAGTACTTC
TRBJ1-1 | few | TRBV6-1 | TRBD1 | CASSRQGVTEAFF | TGTGCCAGCAGTCGACAGGGGGTGACTGAAGCTTTCTTT